The clone carrying this TCR beta chain was observed many times. The data stem from a study of neurological immune-mediated disorders. TCRdb passed the 5' RACE reads through MiXCR, listing each CDR3 protein once. This table has more than 15,000 distinct CDR3 sequences, roughly 14% appearing once. Trimming removed 2 bases from V and 3 bases from J, with 10 bases in between. The CDR3 has 15 amino acids. This sequence joins TRBV12-3 or TRBV12-4 and TRBJ1-4, with a weak D call TRBD1 (5 bases). This receptor was obtained from a man aged 60-69 years with HTLV-1-associated myelopathy (HAM/TSP). The material sequenced was PBMCs. The CDR3 sequence: CASSLITGANEKLFF. CDR3 bases: TGTGCCAGCAGTTTAATTACGGGGGCTAATGAAAAACTGTTTTTT.